The 24 T cell receptor beta chains listed next were all sequenced from one sample in a study of T cells in Graves' hyperthyroidism and ophthalmopathy. Researchers took RNA transcripts and amplified the TCR beta CDR3 regions from them. The study used the HTBI primer set for a first-round RT-PCR of the TCR CDR3. TCRdb ran MiXCR on the multiplex PCR reads and lists one entry per CDR3 protein. The table records approximately 330,000 distinct CDR3 sequences, about 20% of them present only once. The source material was blood. The source is a woman aged 45-59 years with Graves' hyperthyroidism.

This clonotype was detected a few times. A read error may produce the germline difference seen at one junction end. This chain links TRBV5-1 with TRBJ2-1, with 8 bases that match TRBD2. Germline V gene sequence: CDR1 SGHRS, CDR2 YFSETQ. The CDR3 is 14 amino acids. CDR3 loop: CASSPGGADNEQFF. The CDR3, as DNA: TGTGCCAGCAGCCCGGGGGGGGCGGACAATGAGCAGTTCTTC.

This clonotype was found many times. V usage is TRBV2 and J usage is TRBJ1-2; D unclear. Between the trimmed V and J ends, which lost 6 bases and 6 bases, there was a span of 11 bases. CDR1 SNHLY and CDR2 FYNNEI come from the germline V gene. There are 12 residues in the CDR3. This chain's CDR3 is CASRGGQHGYTF. CDR3 coding DNA: TGTGCCAGCAGAGGCGGCCAGCATGGCTACACCTTC.

V is TRBV27 and J is TRBJ2-7; the D gene could be TRBD1 or TRBD2 (5 bases each). The CDR3 is 14 residues long. Germline assignment: CDR1 MNHEY and CDR2 SMNVEV (reference sequence). V was cut by 3 bases and J by 3 bases, with 12 bases left in between. The CDR3 DNA reads TGTGCCAGCAGTTTGGGGACGGCGGGCTACGAGCAGTACTTC. Its translation is CASSLGTAGYEQYF.

This clonotype was recorded at least ten times. This rearrangement joins TRBV29-1 to TRBJ2-3; D tentatively fits TRBD1 or TRBD2 (6 bases each). The CDR3 totals 13 residues. V dropped 6 bases and J dropped 5 bases, with 15 bases sitting between them. The V gene's germline CDR1 is SQVTM and CDR2 ANQGSEA. CDR3 DNA: TGCAGCGTCGCGAGGGGGGCCGGAGATACGCAGTATTTT. Encoded protein: CSVARGAGDTQYF.

The gene calls are TRBV5-1 and TRBJ2-3; D uncertain. The V gene's germline CDR1 is SGHRS and CDR2 YFSETQ. V lost 5 bases to trimming and J lost 3 bases, with 13 bases between them. The CDR3 consists of 14 residues. CDR3 nucleotides: TGCGCCAGCAGATCGGGCGGCGGAACAGATACGCAGTATTTT. Its translation: CASRSGGGTDTQYF.

In this sample, this clonotype turned up many times. This chain joins TRBV2 and TRBJ1-1; possible D gene TRBD1, 6 bases. The V gene lost 6 bases and the J gene lost 0 bases, with 14 bases spanning the gap. The CDR3 has 15 amino acids. Germline loops: CDR1 SNHLY, CDR2 FYNNEI. DNA for the CDR3: TGTGCCAGCAGCCTCCAGGGGCTTATGAACACTGAAGCTTTCTTT. Translating it yields CASSLQGLMNTEAFF.

This clonotype has only a few counts. The rearrangement uses TRBV28 and TRBJ2-1, with D maybe TRBD1 (6 bases). The CDR3 is 16 amino acids. CDR1 and CDR2 from the germline V gene are MDHEN and SYDVKM. Trimming left V 2 bases short and J 3 bases short, with 14 bases between. CDR3 coding DNA: TGTGCCAGCAGTTTAGATCTGACAGGTGTCTACAATGAGCAGTTCTTC. Its protein is CASSLDLTGVYNEQFF.

This sequence joins TRBV28 and TRBJ1-4, with 7 bases aligning to TRBD1. V gave up 1 base and J gave up 7 bases; unmatched junction bases: 3. This CDR3 has 14 residues. CDR1 and CDR2 (germline): MDHEN, SYDVKM. The CDR3 region is CASSLSGDSEKLFF. In DNA form, the CDR3 reads TGTGCCAGCAGTTTATCGGGGGACAGTGAAAAACTGTTTTTT.

This clonotype appeared many times. The chain recombines TRBV5-1 with TRBJ2-3; the D is unclear. The germline gives CDR1 SGHRS, CDR2 YFSETQ. The V end lost 2 bases, the J end lost 6 bases, and 16 bases lay between the germline ends. This CDR3 region has 15 residues. This CDR3 is CASSFAAIPTDTQYF. CDR3 nucleotide sequence: TGCGCCAGCAGCTTCGCGGCTATCCCCACGGATACGCAGTATTTT.

This clonotype was recorded at least ten times. This chain connects TRBV10-3 to TRBJ1-1, with D unclear. The germline gives CDR1 ENHRY, CDR2 SYGVKD. The CDR3 extends over 15 amino acids. With 4 bases removed from V and 0 bases from J, the gap between germline ends came to 12 bases. The CDR3 DNA reads as TGTGCCATCAGTGGTCGGGGAACCATGAACACTGAAGCTTTCTTT. As protein: CAISGRGTMNTEAFF.

This clonotype was seen more than once but under ten times. The V gene is TRBV18, the J gene TRBJ1-2; D unclear. V was trimmed by 4 bases and J by 0 bases, leaving 15 bases between them. The CDR3 extends over 16 amino acids. Germline V gene lookup returns CDR1 KGHSH and CDR2 LQKENI. The CDR3 loop reads CASSLEALKANYGYTF. The CDR3 DNA follows: TGTGCCAGCTCACTCGAAGCTCTCAAAGCTAACTATGGCTACACCTTC.

The chain combines TRBV5-8 with TRBJ2-7, with 8 bases fitting TRBD1. V gave up 1 base and J gave up 3 bases; unmatched junction bases: 6. This CDR3 comprises 15 residues. Germline V gene lookup returns CDR1 SGHTS and CDR2 YDEGEE. The CDR3 region is CASSLPGTGGYEQYF. CDR3 nucleotide sequence: TGTGCCAGCAGCTTGCCCGGGACAGGCGGCTACGAGCAGTACTTC.

The chain carries TRBV3-1 and TRBJ2-2; D remains unclear. Per germline, CDR1 LGHDT and CDR2 YNNKEL (reference sequence). Deletions cut 4 bases from V and 7 bases from J, with 13 bases between. The CDR3 runs 14 residues. The CDR3 sequence: CASSRPSEGGELFF. CDR3 DNA: TGTGCCAGCAGCCGCCCTTCTGAAGGCGGGGAGCTGTTTTTT.

In its sample, this clonotype was seen many times. The chain carries TRBV5-1 and TRBJ2-1, with 8 bases lining up with TRBD2. The CDR3 runs 17 residues. Germline trimming cut 0 bases from V and 9 bases from J; bases unmatched to any gene: 14. Germline V lookup: CDR1 SGHRS, CDR2 YFSETQ. CDR3 sequence reads: CASSLEGGTSIGREQFF. CDR3 in DNA: TGCGCCAGCAGCTTGGAAGGGGGGACTAGTATTGGGCGTGAGCAGTTCTTC.

This rearrangement joins TRBV5-5 to TRBJ1-4; D unclear. Germline CDR1 SGHKS, CDR2 YYEKEE (reference sequence). Trimming took 4 bases from V and 14 from J, leaving 12 bases between them. The CDR3 totals 11 residues. CDR3 protein: CASSLSESLFF. The CDR3 nucleotides are TGTGCCAGCAGCCTATCAGAATCCCTGTTTTTT.

This clonotype came up a few times. This chain connects TRBV6-1 to TRBJ2-3; tentative D call: TRBD2 (6 bases). The germline CDR1 and CDR2 sequences are MNHNS and SASEGT. The ends were cut back, 5 bases at V and 7 bases at J, with 16 bases in the middle. The CDR3 has 14 residues. CDR3 region: CASSRDSPAHTQYF. CDR3 DNA: TGTGCCAGCAGTAGGGACTCCCCGGCACATACGCAGTATTTT.

The chain couples TRBV6-4 to TRBJ1-3; D is uncertain. The CDR3 loop spans 15 amino acids. V shed 6 bases and J shed 0 bases, with 12 bases lying between them. The germline V gene encodes CDR1 MRHNA and CDR2 SNTAGT. The CDR3 nucleotides read TGTGCCAGCAGATCGGGCTTGAGCTCTGGAAACACCATATATTTT. Translated: CASRSGLSSGNTIYF.

The genes are TRBV5-7 and TRBJ2-3; 12 bases match TRBD2. TRBV5-7 is an ORF for which the function is uncertain. Losses at the gene ends were 4 bases for V and 2 bases for J; bases not matched to a gene: 11. This CDR3 has 18 residues. The CDR3 reads CASSLRLAGDSITDTQYF. The CDR3 DNA is TGTGCCAGCAGCCTGAGACTAGCGGGGGACTCCATCACAGATACGCAGTATTTT.

The chain is built from TRBV5-1 and TRBJ2-3; D gene uncertain. There are 15 residues in the CDR3. The V gene's germline CDR1 is SGHRS and CDR2 YFSETQ. The ends were cut back, 1 base at V and 0 bases at J, with 9 bases in the middle. The CDR3 protein is CASSLTAVSTDTQYF. The CDR3 DNA reads as TGCGCCAGCAGCTTGACCGCAGTTAGCACAGATACGCAGTATTTT.

Notes on this clonotype: Just one base apart from a much larger clone, this may be a read error. This chain links TRBV20-1 with TRBJ2-7, with 7 bases that match TRBD1. Per germline, CDR1 DFQATT and CDR2 SNEGSKA (reference sequence). This CDR3 is built from 13 residues. The CDR3 bases are TGCAGTGCTGCCGACAGGGAGTCCTACGAGCGGTACTTC. It encodes CSAADRESYERYF.

V is TRBV6-2 or TRBV6-3 and J is TRBJ1-5, with unresolved D. V was trimmed by 2 bases and J by 6 bases, leaving 8 bases between them. Per the germline V gene, CDR1 is MNHEY and CDR2 is SVGEGT. The CDR3 runs to 13 residues. The DNA for the CDR3 is TGTGCCAGCAGTTACACGGACGGTCAGCCCCAGCATTTT. It codes for CASSYTDGQPQHF.

This clonotype was counted ten times or more. The chain couples TRBV10-3 to TRBJ2-7, with 8 positions matching TRBD2. CDR1 and CDR2 (germline): ENHRY, SYGVKD. This CDR3 is built from 13 residues. J lost 2 bases, V lost 8 bases, and 5 bases had no gene match. The CDR3 DNA follows: TGTGCCATCCGGGGGGGCGCCGCCTACGAGCAGTACTTC. Protein product: CAIRGGAAYEQYF.

This sequence joins TRBV4-1 and TRBJ1-1; possible D gene TRBD1, 6 bases. The ends were cut back, 2 bases at V and 4 bases at J, with 20 bases in the middle. The CDR3 covers 17 residues. Per the germline V gene, CDR1 is MGHRA and CDR2 is YSYEKL. CDR3: CASSQSTGHGAGTEAFF. The DNA of the CDR3 is TGCGCCAGCAGCCAATCTACGGGACACGGGGCGGGCACTGAAGCTTTCTTT.

This clonotype has only a few counts. The chain joins TRBV29-1 to TRBJ2-2; 9 bases align to TRBD2. Germline lookup yields CDR1 SQVTM and CDR2 ANQGSEA. CDR3 length equals 13 residues. Germline trimming cut 4 bases from V and 6 bases from J; bases unmatched to any gene: 3. This chain's CDR3 is CSVVAGGPGELFF. In DNA form, the CDR3 reads TGCAGCGTTGTCGCGGGGGGGCCCGGGGAGCTGTTTTTT.